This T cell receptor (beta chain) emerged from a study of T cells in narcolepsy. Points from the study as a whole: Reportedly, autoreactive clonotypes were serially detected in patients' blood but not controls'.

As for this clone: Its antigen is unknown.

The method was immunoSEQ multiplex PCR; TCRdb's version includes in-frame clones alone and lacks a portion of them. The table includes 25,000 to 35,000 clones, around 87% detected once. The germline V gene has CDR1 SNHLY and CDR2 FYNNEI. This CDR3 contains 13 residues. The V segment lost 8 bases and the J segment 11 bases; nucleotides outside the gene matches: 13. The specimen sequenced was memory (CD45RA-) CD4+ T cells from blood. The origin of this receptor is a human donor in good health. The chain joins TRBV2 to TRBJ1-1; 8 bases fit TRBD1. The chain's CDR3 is CASERDRPESAFF. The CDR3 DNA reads TGTGCCAGCGAACGGGACAGGCCTGAATCCGCTTTCTTT.